The T cell receptor beta chain described here comes from a study of T cell clones after liver transplantation. Whole-study context: Immunosuppression withdrawal was tried within 2 years after liver transplantation in this trial.

This clone was picked up one time. This sample includes further DNA sequences coding for the same CDR3. V gave up 1 base and J gave up 2 bases, with 9 bases separating them. This CDR3 is built from 14 residues. Looked up from germline, CDR1 is SGHNT and CDR2 is YENEEA. Data came from immunoSEQ multiplex PCR; TCRdb stores just in-frame clones and leaves some out. The table has approximately 72,000 clones, around nine tenths seen once. The chain has TRBV11-3 and TRBJ2-7; D gene uncertain. The sample here was CD4+ T cells from blood, taken before liver transplant. The source of this sequence is a human donor who received a liver transplant. CDR3 coding DNA: TGTGCCAGCAGCTTAGGCGGCAGCGCCTACGAGCAGTACTTC. Amino acid sequence: CASSLGGSAYEQYF.